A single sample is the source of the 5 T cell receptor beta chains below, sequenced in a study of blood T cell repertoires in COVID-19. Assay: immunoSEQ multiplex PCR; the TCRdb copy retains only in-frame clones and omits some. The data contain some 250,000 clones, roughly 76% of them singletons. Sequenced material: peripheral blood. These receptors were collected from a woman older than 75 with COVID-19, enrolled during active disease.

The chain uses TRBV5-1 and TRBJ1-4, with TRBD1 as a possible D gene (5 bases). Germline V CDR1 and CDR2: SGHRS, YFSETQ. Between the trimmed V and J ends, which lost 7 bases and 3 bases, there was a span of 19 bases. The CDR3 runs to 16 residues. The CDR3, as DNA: TGCGCCAGCCATAACATAGGGCCGGGGGCTAATGAAAAACTGTTTTTT. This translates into CASHNIGPGANEKLFF.

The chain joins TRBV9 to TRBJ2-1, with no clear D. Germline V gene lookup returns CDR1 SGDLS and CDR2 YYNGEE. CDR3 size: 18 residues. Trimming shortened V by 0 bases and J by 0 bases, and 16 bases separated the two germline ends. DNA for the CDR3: TGTGCCAGCAGCGTAGAAAAACGACTCGGCGCCTCCTACAATGAGCAGTTCTTC. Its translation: CASSVEKRLGASYNEQFF. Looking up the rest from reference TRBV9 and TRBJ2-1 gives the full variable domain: DSGVTQTPKHLITATGQRVTLRCSPRSGDLSVYWYQQSLDQGLQFLIQYYNGEERAKGNILERFSAQQFPDLHSELNLSSLELGDSALYFCASSVEKRLGASYNEQFFGPGTRLTVL.

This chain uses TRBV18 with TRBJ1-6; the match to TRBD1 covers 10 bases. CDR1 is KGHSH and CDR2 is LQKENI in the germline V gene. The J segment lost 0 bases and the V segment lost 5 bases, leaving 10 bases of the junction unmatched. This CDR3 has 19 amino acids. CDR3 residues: CASSTGTGVQSSYNSPLHF. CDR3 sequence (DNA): TGTGCCAGCTCAACCGGGACAGGGGTCCAGAGCTCCTATAATTCACCCCTCCACTTT. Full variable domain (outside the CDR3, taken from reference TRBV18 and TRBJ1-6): NAGVMQNPRHLVRRRGQEARLRCSPMKGHSHVYWYRQLPEEGLKFMVYLQKENIIDESGMPKERFSAEFPKEGPSILRIQQVVRGDSAAYFCASSTGTGVQSSYNSPLHFGNGTRLTVT.

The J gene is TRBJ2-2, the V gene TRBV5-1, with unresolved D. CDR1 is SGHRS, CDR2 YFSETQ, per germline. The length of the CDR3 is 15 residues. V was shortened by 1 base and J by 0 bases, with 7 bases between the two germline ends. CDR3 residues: CASSLTATNTGELFF. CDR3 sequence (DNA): TGCGCCAGCAGCTTGACAGCAACGAACACCGGGGAGCTGTTTTTT.

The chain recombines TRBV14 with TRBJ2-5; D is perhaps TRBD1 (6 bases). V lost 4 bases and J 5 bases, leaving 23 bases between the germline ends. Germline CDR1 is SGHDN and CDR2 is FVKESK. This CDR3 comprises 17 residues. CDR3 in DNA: TGTGCCAGCAGCCCCCCTGCAGGGGTCGATTGGCGGGAGACCCAGTACTTC. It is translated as CASSPPAGVDWRETQYF.